This entry is about one T cell receptor (beta chain). The sample's time point: persistent/refractory GD, antithyroid drugs over 5 years with positive TRAb. TCR sequences were obtained from RNA taken from PBMCs. The data are from a study of regulatory T cells in long-lasting Graves disease. Per germline, CDR1 SGHTA and CDR2 FQGTGA. The CDR3 spans 15 residues. Trimming removed 1 base at V and 5 bases at J, with 12 bases between. Arm-PCR of CDR3 regions and iRepertoire HTBI primers were used to build TCR beta libraries. TCRdb passed the multiplex PCR reads through MiXCR, listing each CDR3 protein once. Here the sample spans about 300,000 distinct CDR3 sequences, around a fifth being singletons.

Source: peripheral blood mononuclear cells (PBMCs), taken when the disease was refractory, from a patient treated with antithyroid drugs. This chain links TRBV7-3 with TRBJ2-1; perhaps TRBD2 as D (6 bases). This receptor was obtained from a female donor with Graves disease. Here the CDR3 reads CASSLSPGGNNEQFF. The CDR3 DNA reads TGTGCCAGCAGCTTAAGCCCCGGCGGGAACAATGAGCAGTTCTTC.